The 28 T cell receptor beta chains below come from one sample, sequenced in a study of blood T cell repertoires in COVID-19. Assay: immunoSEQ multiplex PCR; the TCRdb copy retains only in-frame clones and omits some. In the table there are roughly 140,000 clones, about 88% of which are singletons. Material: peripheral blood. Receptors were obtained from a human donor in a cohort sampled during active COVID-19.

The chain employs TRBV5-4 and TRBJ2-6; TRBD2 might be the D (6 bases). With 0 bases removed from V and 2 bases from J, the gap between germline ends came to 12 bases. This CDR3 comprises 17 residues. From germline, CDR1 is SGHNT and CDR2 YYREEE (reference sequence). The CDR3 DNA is TGTGCCAGCAGCTTGGGACAAGGAGGGGCTGGGGCCAACGTCCTGACTTTC. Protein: CASSLGQGGAGANVLTF.

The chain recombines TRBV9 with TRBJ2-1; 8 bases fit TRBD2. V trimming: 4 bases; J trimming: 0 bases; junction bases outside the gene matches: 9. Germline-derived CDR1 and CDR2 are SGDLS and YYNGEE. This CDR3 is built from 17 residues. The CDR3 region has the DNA TGTGCCAGCAGCACTTTAGCGGGGCAGAGCTCCTACAATGAGCAGTTCTTC. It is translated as CASSTLAGQSSYNEQFF. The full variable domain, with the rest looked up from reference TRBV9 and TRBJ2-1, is DSGVTQTPKHLITATGQRVTLRCSPRSGDLSVYWYQQSLDQGLQFLIQYYNGEERAKGNILERFSAQQFPDLHSELNLSSLELGDSALYFCASSTLAGQSSYNEQFFGPGTRLTVL.

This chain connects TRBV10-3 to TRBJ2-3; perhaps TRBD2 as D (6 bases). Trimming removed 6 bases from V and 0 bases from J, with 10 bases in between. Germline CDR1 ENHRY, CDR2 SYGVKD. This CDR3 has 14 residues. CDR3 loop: CAISPGTSTDTQYF. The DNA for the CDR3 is TGTGCCATCAGCCCCGGGACTAGCACAGATACGCAGTATTTT.

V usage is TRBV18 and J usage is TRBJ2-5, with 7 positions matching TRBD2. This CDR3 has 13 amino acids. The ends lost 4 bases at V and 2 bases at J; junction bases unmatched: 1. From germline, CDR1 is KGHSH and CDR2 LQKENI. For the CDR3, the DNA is TGTGCCAGCTCACGGCGGGGGCAAGAGACCCAGTACTTC. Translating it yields CASSRRGQETQYF.

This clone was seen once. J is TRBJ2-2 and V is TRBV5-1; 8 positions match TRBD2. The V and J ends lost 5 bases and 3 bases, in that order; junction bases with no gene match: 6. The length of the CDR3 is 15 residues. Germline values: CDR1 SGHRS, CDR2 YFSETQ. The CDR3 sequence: CASRGGTSYTGELFF. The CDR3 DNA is TGCGCCAGCAGGGGCGGGACTAGTTACACCGGGGAGCTGTTTTTT.

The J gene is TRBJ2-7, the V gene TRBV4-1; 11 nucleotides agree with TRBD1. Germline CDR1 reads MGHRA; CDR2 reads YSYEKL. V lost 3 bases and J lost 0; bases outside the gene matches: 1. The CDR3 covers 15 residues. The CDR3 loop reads CASSHGTGGSYEQYF. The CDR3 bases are TGCGCCAGCAGCCACGGGACAGGGGGCTCCTACGAGCAGTACTTC.

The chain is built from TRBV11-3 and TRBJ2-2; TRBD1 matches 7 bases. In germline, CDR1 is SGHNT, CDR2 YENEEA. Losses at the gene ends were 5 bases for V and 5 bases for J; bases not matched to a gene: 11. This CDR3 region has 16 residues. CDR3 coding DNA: TGTGCCAGCAGCCTACAAGAGGCAGGGGGTACCGGGGAGCTGTTTTTT. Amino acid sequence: CASSLQEAGGTGELFF.

CDR3 amino acids: CASSQDTHLAGGRVTQYF. In nucleotides, the CDR3 is TGTGCCAGCAGCCAGGATACCCACCTAGCGGGAGGGCGGGTGACCCAGTACTTC. The chain employs TRBV3-1 (or the pseudogene TRBV3-2) and TRBJ2-5, with 12 bases identical to TRBD2. CDR3 length: 18 residues. Germline V gene lookup returns CDR1 LGHDT and CDR2 YNNKEL (reference sequence). V dropped 3 bases and J dropped 7; count of bases not matched to a gene: 15.

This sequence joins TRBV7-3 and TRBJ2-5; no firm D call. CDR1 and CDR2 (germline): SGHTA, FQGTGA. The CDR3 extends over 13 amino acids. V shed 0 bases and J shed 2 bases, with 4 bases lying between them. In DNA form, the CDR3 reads TGTGCCAGCAGCTTAACACAGCAAGAGACCCAGTACTTC. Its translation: CASSLTQQETQYF.

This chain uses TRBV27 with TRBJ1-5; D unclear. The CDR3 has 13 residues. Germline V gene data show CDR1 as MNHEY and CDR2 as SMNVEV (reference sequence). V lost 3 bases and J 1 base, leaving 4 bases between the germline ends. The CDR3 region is CASSLESNQPQHF. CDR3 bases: TGTGCCAGCAGTTTGGAGAGCAATCAGCCCCAGCATTTT.

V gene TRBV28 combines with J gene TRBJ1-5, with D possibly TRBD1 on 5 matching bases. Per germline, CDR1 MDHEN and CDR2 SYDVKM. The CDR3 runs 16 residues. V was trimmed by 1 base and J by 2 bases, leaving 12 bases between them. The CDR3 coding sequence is TGTGCCAGCAGTTTATTTCCGGGGGATGGCAATCAGCCCCAGCATTTT. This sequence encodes CASSLFPGDGNQPQHF.

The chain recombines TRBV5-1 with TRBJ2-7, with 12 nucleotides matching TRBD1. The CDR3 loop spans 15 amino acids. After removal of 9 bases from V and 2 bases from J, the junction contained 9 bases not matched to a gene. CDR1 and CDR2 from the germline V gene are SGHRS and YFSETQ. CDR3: CATNQGTGGPYEQYF. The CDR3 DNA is TGCGCCACCAACCAGGGGACAGGGGGCCCCTACGAGCAGTACTTC.

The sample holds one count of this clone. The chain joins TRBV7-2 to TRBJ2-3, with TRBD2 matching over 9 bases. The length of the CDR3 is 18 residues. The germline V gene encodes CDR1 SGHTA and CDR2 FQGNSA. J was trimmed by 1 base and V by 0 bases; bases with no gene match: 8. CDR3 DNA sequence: TGTGCCAGCAGCTTAGCCCAGTCTAGCGGGGAGGGCACAGATACGCAGTATTTT. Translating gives CASSLAQSSGEGTDTQYF.

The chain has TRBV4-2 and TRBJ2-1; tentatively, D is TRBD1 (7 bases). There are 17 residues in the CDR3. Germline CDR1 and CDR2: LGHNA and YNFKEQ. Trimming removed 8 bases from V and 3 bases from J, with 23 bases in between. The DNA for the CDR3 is TGTGCCAGCCGAATCGACTACCAGGGGGGCATCTACAATGAGCAGTTCTTC. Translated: CASRIDYQGGIYNEQFF.

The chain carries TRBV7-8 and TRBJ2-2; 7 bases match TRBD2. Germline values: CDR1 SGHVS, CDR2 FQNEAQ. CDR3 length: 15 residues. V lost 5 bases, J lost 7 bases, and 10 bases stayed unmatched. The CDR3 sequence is CASSPGSGVGGELFF. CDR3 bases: TGTGCCAGCAGCCCAGGGAGCGGGGTGGGCGGGGAGCTGTTTTTT.

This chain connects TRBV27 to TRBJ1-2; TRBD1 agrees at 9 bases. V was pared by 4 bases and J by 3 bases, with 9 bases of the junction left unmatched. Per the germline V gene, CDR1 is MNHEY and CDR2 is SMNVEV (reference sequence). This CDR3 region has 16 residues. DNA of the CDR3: TGTGCCAGCAGTTCTTCACAGGGGGCGGACGACTATGGCTACACCTTC. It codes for CASSSSQGADDYGYTF.

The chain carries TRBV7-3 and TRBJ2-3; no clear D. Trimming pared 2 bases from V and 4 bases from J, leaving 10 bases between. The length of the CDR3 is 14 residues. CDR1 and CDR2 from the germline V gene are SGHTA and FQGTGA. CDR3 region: CASSLRPSADTQYF. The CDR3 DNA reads TGTGCCAGCAGCTTACGTCCGAGCGCAGATACGCAGTATTTT.

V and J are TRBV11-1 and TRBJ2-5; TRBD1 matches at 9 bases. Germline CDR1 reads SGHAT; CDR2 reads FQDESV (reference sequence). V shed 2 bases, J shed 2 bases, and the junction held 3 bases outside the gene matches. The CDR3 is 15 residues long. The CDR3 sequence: CASSLHRGPQETQYF. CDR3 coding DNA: TGTGCCAGCAGCTTACACAGGGGGCCACAAGAGACCCAGTACTTC.

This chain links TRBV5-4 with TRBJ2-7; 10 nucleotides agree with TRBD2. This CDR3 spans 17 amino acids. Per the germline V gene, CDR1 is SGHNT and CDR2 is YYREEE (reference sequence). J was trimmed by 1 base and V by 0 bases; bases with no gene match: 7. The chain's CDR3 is CASSLVKLAGQSYEQYF. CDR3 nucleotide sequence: TGTGCCAGCAGCTTGGTAAAACTAGCGGGACAGTCCTACGAGCAGTACTTC.

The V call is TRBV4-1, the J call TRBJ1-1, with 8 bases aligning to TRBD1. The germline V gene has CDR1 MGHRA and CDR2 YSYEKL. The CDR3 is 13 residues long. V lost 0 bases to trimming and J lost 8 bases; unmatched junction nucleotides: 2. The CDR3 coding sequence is TGCGCCAGCAGCCAAGATCCAGGGGGCGAAGCTTTCTTT. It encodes CASSQDPGGEAFF.

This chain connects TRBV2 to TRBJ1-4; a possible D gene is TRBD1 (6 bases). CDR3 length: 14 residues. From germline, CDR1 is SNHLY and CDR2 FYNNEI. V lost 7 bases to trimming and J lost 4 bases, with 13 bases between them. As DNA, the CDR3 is TGTGCCAGCACAGCCGGGACAATTAATGAAAAACTGTTTTTT. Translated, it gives CASTAGTINEKLFF.

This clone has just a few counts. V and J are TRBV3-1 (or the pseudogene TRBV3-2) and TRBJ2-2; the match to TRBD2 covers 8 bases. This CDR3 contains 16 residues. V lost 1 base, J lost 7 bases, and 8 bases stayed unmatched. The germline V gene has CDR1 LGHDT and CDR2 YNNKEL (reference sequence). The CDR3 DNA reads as TGTGCCAGCAGCCAAGGTCGGGGGGGACCCTACGGGGAGCTGTTTTTT. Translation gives CASSQGRGGPYGELFF.

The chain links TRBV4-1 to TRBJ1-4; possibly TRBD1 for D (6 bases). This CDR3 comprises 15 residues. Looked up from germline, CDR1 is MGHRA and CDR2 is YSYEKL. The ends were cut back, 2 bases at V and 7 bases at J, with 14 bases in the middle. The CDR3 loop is CASSQQQGLGEKLFF. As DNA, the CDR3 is TGCGCCAGCAGCCAACAACAGGGTTTGGGTGAAAAACTGTTTTTT.

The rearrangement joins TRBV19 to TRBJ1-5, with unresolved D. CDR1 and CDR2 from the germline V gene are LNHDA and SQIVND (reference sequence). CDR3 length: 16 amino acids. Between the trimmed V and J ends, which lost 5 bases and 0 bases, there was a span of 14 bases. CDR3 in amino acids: CASSALGSYSNQPQHF. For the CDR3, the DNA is TGTGCCAGTAGTGCCTTGGGGAGTTATAGCAATCAGCCCCAGCATTTT.

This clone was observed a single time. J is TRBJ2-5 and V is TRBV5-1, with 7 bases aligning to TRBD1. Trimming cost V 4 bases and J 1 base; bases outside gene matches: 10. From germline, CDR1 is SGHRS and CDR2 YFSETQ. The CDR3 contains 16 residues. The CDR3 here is CASSLQGEIVQETQYF. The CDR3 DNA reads TGCGCCAGCAGCCTTCAGGGGGAAATTGTCCAAGAGACCCAGTACTTC. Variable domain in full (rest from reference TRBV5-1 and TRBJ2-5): KAGVTQTPRYLIKTRGQQVTLSCSPISGHRSVSWYQQTPGQGLQFLFEYFSETQRNKGNFPGRFSGRQFSNSRSEMNVSTLELGDSALYLCASSLQGEIVQETQYFGPGTRLLVL.

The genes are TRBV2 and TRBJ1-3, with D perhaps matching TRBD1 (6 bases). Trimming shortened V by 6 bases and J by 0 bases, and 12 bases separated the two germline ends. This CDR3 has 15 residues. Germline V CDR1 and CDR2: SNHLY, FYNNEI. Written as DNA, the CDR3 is TGTGCCAGCAGATCAGGACAGTCCTCTGGAAACACCATATATTTT. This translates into CASRSGQSSGNTIYF. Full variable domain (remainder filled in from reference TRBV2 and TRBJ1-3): EPEVTQTPSHQVTQMGQEVILRCVPISNHLYFYWYRQILGQKVEFLVSFYNNEISEKSEIFDDQFSVERPDGSNFTLKIRSTKLEDSAMYFCASRSGQSSGNTIYFGEGSWLTVV.

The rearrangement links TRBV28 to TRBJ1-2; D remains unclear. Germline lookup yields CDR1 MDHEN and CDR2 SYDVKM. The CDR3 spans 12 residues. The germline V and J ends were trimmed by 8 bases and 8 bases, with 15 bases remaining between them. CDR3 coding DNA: TGTGCCAGCCTACGAGGGTCTTTCGGCTACACCTTC. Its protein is CASLRGSFGYTF.

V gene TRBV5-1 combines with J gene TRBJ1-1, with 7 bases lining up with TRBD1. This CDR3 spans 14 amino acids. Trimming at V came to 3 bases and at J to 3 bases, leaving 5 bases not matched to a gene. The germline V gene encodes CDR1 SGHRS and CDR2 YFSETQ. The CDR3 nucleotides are TGCGCCAGCAGCTCCGGACAGGCGGACACTGAAGCTTTCTTT. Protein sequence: CASSSGQADTEAFF.